This T cell receptor (beta chain) was observed in a study of T cells in Graves' hyperthyroidism and ophthalmopathy. V was shortened by 7 bases and J by 10 bases, with 14 bases between the two germline ends. This CDR3 has 13 residues. The germline CDR1 and CDR2 sequences are SGHTA and FQGNSA. Researchers took RNA transcripts and amplified the TCR beta CDR3 regions from them. The TCR CDR3 was amplified in a first-round RT-PCR using the HTBI primer set. MiXCR, applied by TCRdb to the multiplex PCR reads, yields one record per CDR3 protein. This sample has under 250,000 distinct CDR3 sequences; over 20% occur once, and the top ten carry 35% to 40%. This clonotype appeared a few times.

The sample taken for sequencing was blood. This chain links TRBV7-2 with TRBJ1-6; D gene unclear. This TCR came from a woman in her 40s with Graves' ophthalmopathy. DNA of the CDR3: TGTGCCAGCAAAGCCCAAGGCGGGTCACCCCTCCACTTT. Residues: CASKAQGGSPLHF. The entire variable domain, with the rest obtained from reference TRBV7-2 and TRBJ1-6, is as follows: GAGVSQSPSNKVTEKGKDVELRCDPISGHTALYWYRQSLGQGLEFLIYFQGNSAPDKSGLPSDRFSAERTGGSVSTLTIQRTQQEDSAVYLCASKAQGGSPLHFGNGTRLTVT.